This paragraph covers one T cell receptor (beta chain) sequence. Its recognized antigen is unknown. Base qualities were left out, and no much larger clone turns up one base away. Whole blood was collected in K2EDTA tubes by collaborating institutions according to the institutions' own protocols. For TCRbeta analysis, collaborators shipped samples in one of three forms: frozen whole blood, isolated PBMCs, or DNA extracted from either of those sample types. The immunoSEQ Assay, a bias-controlled multiplex PCR, was used to amplify TCRbeta CDR3 regions from genomic DNA. Per the authors' processing: Within the assay, amplification of reference gene primers was used to estimate how many nucleated cells each sample contained. To quantify the absolute abundance of each unique TCRbeta CDR3 rearrangement, sequence reads were collapsed and filtered. For each sample, productive Simpson clonality was calculated as the square root of Simpson's diversity index over productive rearrangements. Here the immuneACCESS table is served through TCRdb, limited to in-frame sequences with V and J called. Missing clones are a known gap in these copies; in checked studies unresolved V genes cover under half, and the rest lacks a known reason. D and trimming were read from the DNA, whereas the V and J calls and clone size are those reported in that table. This sample lists approximately 92,000 clones; around four fifths were detected once. Around 3.7% of the sample goes to the ten largest clones.

The CDR3 covers 18 residues, taking in both the cysteine and the phenylalanine. This entry keeps only the CDR3 DNA: 54 bases, framed from base 1. The germline ends are 20 bases apart after V is trimmed by 1 base and J by 3 bases. Based on the germline V gene (reference sequence), the CDR1 and CDR2 sequences are LGHDT and YNNKEL. The data were taken from a study of blood T cell repertoires in COVID-19 (dated by TCRdb to 2020 to 2021). Turning to the overall study: The collaborator samples originated in the United States, Italy and Spain and spanned the acute and convalescent phases of COVID-19. The material from the prospective study consisted of cDNA or gDNA derived from T cells, B-cell-depleted T cells, or PBMCs. Deeply sampled blood TCRbeta repertoires from subjects exposed to, actively infected with, or recovered from COVID-19 were included in the dataset. The repertoires were made available in a free public database intended to serve as a resource for research on the immune response to SARS-CoV-2. The samples were drawn from the first 160 participants of the ongoing ImmuneRACE study and from over a thousand subjects provided by 6 global collaborators. The sample metadata nearly always contained a de-identified subject ID, COVID-19 status, age in years and sex. Where HLA class I and class II types were available, the types were taken from metadata supplied by the sample provider, not from assay-based typing.

Findings and caveats that apply to the study as a whole: How much clinical and demographic metadata was included differed by source and by participant, and the metadata was provided uncurated.

The sequence was collected from a man aged 50 to 59 with acute or convalescent COVID-19. The sample was peripheral blood. This chain joins TRBV3-1 (or the pseudogene TRBV3-2) to TRBJ2-3, and the D gene may be TRBD2, 6 bases matching. CDR3 loop: CASSQGGLGRWETDTQYF. The nucleotide sequence is TGTGCCAGCAGCCAAGGGGGACTGGGTAGGTGGGAAACAGATACGCAGTATTTT.